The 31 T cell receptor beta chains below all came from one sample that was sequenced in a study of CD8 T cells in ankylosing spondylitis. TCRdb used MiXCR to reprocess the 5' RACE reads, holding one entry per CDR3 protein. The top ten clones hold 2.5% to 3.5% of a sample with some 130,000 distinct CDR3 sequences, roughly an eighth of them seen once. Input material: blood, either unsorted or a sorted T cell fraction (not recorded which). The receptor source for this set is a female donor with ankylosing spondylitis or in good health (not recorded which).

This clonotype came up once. The CDR3 bases are TGTGCCAGTAGGCGGGACGGAATGAACACTGAAGCTTTCTTT. As protein: CASRRDGMNTEAFF. The chain combines TRBV19 with TRBJ1-1, with D possibly TRBD1 on 5 matching bases. CDR1 and CDR2 (germline): LNHDA, SQIVND (reference sequence). There are 14 residues in the CDR3. With 6 bases removed from V and 0 bases from J, the gap between germline ends came to 11 bases.

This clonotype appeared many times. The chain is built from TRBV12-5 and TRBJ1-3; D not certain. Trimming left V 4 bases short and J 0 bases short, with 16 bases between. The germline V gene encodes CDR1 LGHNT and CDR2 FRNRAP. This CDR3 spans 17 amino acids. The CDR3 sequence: CASGSSPQPGSGNTIYF. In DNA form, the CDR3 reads TGTGCTAGTGGTTCTAGCCCCCAACCAGGCTCTGGAAACACCATATATTTT. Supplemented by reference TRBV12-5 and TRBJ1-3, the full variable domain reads DARVTQTPRHKVTEMGQEVTMRCQPILGHNTVFWYRQTMMQGLELLAYFRNRAPLDDSGMPKDRFSAEMPDATLATLKIQPSEPRDSAVYFCASGSSPQPGSGNTIYFGEGSWLTVV.

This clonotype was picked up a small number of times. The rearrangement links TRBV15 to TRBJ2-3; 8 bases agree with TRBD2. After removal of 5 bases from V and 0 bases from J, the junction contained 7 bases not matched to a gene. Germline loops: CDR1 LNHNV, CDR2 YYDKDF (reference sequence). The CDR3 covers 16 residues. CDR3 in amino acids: CATSARLATSTDTQYF. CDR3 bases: TGTGCCACCAGCGCCAGACTAGCGACTAGCACAGATACGCAGTATTTT.

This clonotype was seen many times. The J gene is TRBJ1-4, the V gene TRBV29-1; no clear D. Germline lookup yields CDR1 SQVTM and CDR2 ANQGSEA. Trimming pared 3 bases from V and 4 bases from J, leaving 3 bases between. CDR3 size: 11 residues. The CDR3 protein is CSVDHNEKLFF. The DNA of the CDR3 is TGCAGCGTTGACCATAATGAAAAACTGTTTTTT.

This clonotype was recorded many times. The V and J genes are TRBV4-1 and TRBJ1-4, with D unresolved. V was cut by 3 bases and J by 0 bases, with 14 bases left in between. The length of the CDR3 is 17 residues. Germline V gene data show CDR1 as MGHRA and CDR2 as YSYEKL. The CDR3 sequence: CASSQRVDYSTNEKLFF. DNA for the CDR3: TGCGCCAGCAGCCAGAGAGTAGACTATTCAACTAATGAAAAACTGTTTTTT.

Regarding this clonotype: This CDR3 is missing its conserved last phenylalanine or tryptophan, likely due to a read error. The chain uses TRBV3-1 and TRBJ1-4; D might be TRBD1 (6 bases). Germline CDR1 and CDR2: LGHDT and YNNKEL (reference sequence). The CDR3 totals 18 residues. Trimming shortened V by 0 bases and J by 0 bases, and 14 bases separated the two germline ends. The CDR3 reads CASSQDYPGAATNEKLFL. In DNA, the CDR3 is TGTGCCAGCAGCCAAGATTATCCAGGGGCCGCAACTAATGAAAAACTGTTTTTG.

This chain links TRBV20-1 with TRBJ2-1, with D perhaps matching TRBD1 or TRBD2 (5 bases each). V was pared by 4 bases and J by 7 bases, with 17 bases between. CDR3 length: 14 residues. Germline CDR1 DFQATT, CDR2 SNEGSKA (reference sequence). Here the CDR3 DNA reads TGCAGTGCTACCATAGGGGCCAGCGGTAATGAGCAGTTCTTC. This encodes CSATIGASGNEQFF.

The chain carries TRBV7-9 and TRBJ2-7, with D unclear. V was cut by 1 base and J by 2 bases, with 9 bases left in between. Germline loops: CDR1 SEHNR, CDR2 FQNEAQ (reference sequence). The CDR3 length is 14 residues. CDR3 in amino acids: CASSLGVGTYEQYF. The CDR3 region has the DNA TGTGCCAGCAGCTTAGGGGTAGGGACCTACGAGCAGTACTTC.

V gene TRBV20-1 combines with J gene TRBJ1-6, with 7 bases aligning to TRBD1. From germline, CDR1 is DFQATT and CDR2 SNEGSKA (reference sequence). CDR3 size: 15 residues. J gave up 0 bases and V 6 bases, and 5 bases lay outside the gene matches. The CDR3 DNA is TGCAGTGCCAGGGACAGTTACTCCTATAATTCACCCCTCCACTTT. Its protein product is CSARDSYSYNSPLHF.

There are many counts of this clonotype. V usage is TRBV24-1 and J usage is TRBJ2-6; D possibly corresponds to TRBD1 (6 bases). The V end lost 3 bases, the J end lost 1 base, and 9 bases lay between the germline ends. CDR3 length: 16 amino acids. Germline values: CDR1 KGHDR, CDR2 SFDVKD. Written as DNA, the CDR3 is TGTGCCACCAGTGATCCGACAGGATCTGGGGCCAACGTCCTGACTTTC. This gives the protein CATSDPTGSGANVLTF.

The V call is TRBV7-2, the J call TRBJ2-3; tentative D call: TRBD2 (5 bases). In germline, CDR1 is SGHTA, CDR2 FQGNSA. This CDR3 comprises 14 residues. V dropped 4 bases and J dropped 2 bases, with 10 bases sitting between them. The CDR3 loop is CASSSNRDTDTQYF. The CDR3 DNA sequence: TGTGCCAGCAGCTCGAACCGGGACACAGATACGCAGTATTTT. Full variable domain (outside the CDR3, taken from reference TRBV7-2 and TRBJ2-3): GAGVSQSPSNKVTEKGKDVELRCDPISGHTALYWYRQSLGQGLEFLIYFQGNSAPDKSGLPSDRFSAERTGGSVSTLTIQRTQQEDSAVYLCASSSNRDTDTQYFGPGTRLTVL.

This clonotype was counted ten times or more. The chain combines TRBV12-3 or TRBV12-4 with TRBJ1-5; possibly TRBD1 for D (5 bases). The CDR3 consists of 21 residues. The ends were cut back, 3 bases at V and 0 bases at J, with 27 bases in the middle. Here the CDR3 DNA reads TGTGCCAGCAGTTTCTCAGGGTTGGGGGTTCGTAAGTCCTATAGCAATCAGCCCCAGCATTTT. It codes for CASSFSGLGVRKSYSNQPQHF.

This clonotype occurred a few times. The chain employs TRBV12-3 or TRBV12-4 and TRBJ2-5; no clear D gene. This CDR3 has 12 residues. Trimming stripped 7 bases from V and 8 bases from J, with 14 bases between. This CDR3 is CASNAPDGTQYF. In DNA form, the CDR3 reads TGTGCCAGCAACGCACCGGACGGTACCCAGTACTTC.

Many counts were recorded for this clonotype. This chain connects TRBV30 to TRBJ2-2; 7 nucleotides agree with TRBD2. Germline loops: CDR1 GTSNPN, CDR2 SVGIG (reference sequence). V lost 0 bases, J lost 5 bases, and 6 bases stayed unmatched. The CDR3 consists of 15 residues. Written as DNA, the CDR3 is TGTGCCTGGAGTGTTGGACTAGTATGTACCGGGGAGCTGTTTTTT. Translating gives CAWSVGLVCTGELFF.

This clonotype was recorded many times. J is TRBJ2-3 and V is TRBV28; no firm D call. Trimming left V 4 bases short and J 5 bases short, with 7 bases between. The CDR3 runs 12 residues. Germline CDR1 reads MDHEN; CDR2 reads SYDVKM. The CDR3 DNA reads TGTGCCAGCAGTTCCTCGGTAGATACGCAGTATTTT. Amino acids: CASSSSVDTQYF.

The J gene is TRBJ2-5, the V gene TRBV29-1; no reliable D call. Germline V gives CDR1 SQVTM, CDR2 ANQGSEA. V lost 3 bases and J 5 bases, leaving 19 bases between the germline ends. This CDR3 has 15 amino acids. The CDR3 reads CSVELTPFMRETQYF. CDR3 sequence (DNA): TGCAGCGTTGAGTTGACACCATTTATGAGGGAGACCCAGTACTTC.

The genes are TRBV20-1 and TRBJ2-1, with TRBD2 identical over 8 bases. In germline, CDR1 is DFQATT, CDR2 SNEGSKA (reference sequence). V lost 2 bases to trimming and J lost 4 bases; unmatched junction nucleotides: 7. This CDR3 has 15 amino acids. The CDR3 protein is CSARQAGGFYNEQFF. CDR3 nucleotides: TGCAGTGCTAGACAGGCGGGAGGTTTTTACAATGAGCAGTTCTTC.

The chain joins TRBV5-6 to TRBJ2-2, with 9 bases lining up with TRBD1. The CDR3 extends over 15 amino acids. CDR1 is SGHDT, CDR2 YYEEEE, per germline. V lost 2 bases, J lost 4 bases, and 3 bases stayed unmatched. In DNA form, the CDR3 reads TGTGCCAGCAGCTTCCGGGACAGGGTCACCGGGGAGCTGTTTTTT. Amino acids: CASSFRDRVTGELFF.

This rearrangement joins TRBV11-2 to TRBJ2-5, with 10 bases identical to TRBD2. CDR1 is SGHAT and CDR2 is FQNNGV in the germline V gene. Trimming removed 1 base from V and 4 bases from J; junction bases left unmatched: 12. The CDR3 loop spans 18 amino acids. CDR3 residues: CASSLGASGGPRGETQYF. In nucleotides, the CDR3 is TGTGCCAGCAGCTTAGGGGCTAGCGGGGGACCGCGGGGAGAGACCCAGTACTTC.

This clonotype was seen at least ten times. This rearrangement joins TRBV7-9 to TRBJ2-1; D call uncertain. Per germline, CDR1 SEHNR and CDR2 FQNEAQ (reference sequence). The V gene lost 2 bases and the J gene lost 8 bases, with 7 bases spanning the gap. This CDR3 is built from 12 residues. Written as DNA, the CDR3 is TGTGCCAGCAGCTTAATTTCCGATGAGCAGTTCTTC. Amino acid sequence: CASSLISDEQFF.

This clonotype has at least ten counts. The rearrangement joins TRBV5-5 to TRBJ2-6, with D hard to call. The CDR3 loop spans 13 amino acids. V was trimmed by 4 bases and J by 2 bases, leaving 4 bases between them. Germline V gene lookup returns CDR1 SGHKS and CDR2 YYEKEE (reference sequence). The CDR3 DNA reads TGTGCCAGCAGCGAGGCTGGGGCCAACGTCCTGACTTTC. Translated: CASSEAGANVLTF.

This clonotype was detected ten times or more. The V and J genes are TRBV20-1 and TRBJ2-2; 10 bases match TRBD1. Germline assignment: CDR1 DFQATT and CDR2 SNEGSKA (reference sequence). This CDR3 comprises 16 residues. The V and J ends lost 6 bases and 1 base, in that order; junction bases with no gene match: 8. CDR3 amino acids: CSAGTGDTRNTGELFF. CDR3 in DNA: TGCAGTGCAGGGACAGGGGATACAAGGAACACCGGGGAGCTGTTTTTT.

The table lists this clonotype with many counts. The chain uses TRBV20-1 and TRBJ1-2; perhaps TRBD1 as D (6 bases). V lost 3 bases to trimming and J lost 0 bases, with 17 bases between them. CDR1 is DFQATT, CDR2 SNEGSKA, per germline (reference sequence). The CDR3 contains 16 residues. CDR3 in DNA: TGCAGTGCTAGCACGGGGCTGACAGGATCTAACTATGGCTACACCTTC. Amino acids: CSASTGLTGSNYGYTF.

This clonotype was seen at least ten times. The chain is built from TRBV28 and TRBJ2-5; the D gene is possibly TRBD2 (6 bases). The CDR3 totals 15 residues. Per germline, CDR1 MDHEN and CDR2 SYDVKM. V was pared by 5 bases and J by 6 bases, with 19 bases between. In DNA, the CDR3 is TGTGCCAGCAGTCCGACCGGGACTGGTGGAAAGACCCAGTACTTC. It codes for CASSPTGTGGKTQYF.

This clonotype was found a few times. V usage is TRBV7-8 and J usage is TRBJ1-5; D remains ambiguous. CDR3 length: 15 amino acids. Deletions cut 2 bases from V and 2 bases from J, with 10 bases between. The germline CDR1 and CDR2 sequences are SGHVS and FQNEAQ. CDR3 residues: CASSLRAGGNQPQHF. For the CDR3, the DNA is TGTGCCAGCAGCTTAAGGGCAGGAGGCAATCAGCCCCAGCATTTT.

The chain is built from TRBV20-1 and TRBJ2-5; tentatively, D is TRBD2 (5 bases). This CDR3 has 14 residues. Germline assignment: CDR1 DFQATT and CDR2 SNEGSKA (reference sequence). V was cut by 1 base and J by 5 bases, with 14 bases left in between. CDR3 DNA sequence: TGCAGTGCTAGAGCCGGGGTTAGTGTGGAGACCCAGTACTTC. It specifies CSARAGVSVETQYF.

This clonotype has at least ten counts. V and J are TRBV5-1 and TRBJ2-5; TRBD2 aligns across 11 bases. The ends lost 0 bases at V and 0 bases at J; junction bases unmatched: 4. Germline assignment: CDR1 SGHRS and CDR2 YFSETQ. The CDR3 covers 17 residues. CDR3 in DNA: TGCGCCAGCAGCTTGGGACTAGCGGGGACTTACCAAGAGACCCAGTACTTC. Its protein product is CASSLGLAGTYQETQYF.

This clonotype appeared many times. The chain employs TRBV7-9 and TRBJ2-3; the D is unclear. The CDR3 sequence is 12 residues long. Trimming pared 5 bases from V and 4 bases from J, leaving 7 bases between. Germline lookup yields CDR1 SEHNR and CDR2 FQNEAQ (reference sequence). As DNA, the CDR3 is TGTGCCAGCAGCCCGAAAGCAGATACGCAGTATTTT. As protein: CASSPKADTQYF.

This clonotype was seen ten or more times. The CDR3 DNA sequence: TGCGCCAGCAGCTTAGGGACTAGACAGTTCTTC. This gives the protein CASSLGTRQFF. The J gene is TRBJ2-1, the V gene TRBV5-1; TRBD2 matches at 8 bases. The CDR3 is made up of 11 amino acids. With V trimmed by 2 bases and J by 13 bases, 2 bases remained unmatched. Germline values: CDR1 SGHRS, CDR2 YFSETQ.

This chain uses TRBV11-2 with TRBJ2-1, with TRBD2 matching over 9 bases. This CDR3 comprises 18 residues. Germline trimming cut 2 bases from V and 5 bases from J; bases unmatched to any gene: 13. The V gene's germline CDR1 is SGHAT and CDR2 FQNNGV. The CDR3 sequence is CASSLIMAGGLKDNEQFF. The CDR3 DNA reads TGTGCCAGCAGCTTAATTATGGCGGGGGGGCTAAAGGACAATGAGCAGTTCTTC.

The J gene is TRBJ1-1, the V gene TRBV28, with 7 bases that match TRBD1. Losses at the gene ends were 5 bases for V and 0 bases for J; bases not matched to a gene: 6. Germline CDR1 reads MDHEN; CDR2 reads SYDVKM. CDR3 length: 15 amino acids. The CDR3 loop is CASSRTGTVNTEAFF. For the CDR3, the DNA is TGTGCCAGCAGTCGAACCGGGACAGTGAACACTGAAGCTTTCTTT.